This T cell receptor beta chain was sequenced in a study of metastatic and nonmetastatic thyroid tumors. Study details: Across peripheral blood and tumor or nodule tissue samples taken from malignant and benign thyroid patients, the repertoires were compared with one another. Whole-study findings and limits: As reported, TCR beta diversity in blood and tumor was significantly higher in malignant thyroid tumors than in benign nodules.

Thyroid surgery had not been preceded by any treatment in any patient. Authors' processing steps: Differences in CDR3 between clinicopathological groups were drawn on to build a classifier intended to discriminate distant-metastatic papillary thyroid cancer patients. TCRdb re-analyzed the PCR reads through MiXCR. For this entry, the V and J calls and clone size follow TCRdb and not the study's own pipeline. The sample records 25,000 to 35,000 clones, roughly 15% being singletons. V dropped 4 bases and J dropped 3; count of bases not matched to a gene: 3. The CDR3 has 13 amino acids. In germline, CDR1 is SGHDT, CDR2 YYEEEE. On this clone itself: Its antigen is as yet unknown.

The TCR comes from a female donor with papillary thyroid cancer or a benign thyroid nodule (not recorded which). Some clones in this sample may be carry-over from other donors' samples. The sequenced sample was blood. The chain links TRBV5-6 to TRBJ1-2; 7 bases fit TRBD1. This chain's CDR3 is CASSPDRDYGYTF. Here the CDR3 DNA reads TGTGCCAGCAGCCCCGACAGGGACTATGGCTACACCTTC. Drawing the rest from reference TRBV5-6 and TRBJ1-2, the complete variable domain is DAGVTQSPTHLIKTRGQQVTLRCSPKSGHDTVSWYQQALGQGPQFIFQYYEEEERQRGNFPDRFSGHQFPNYSSELNVNALLLGDSALYLCASSPDRDYGYTFGSGTRLTVV.